The T cell receptor beta chain under discussion was sequenced for a study of cytomegalovirus exposure and HLA in healthy donors. Germline values: CDR1 SGDLS, CDR2 YYNGEE. The CDR3 is 13 residues long. V was shortened by 2 bases and J by 7 bases, with 13 bases between the two germline ends. On this clone itself: The antigen is unknown.

Study results and caveats: Later analysis associated a missense DCLRE1C variant with TCR beta V- and J-gene trimming.

The PCR had 60 Vbeta and 13 Jbeta primers. The protocol was immunoSEQ multiplex PCR, while the TCRdb copy is restricted to in-frame clones and leaves out a portion. The repertoire has roughly 81,000 clones, more than 60% of them found once; the top ten carry roughly 2%. The J gene is TRBJ2-7, the V gene TRBV9; D might be TRBD2 (5 bases). Sequencing input: PBMCs. The clonotype was recovered from a boy between 10 and 17 years old in good health and CMV-seronegative. CDR3 residues: CASSVSVPGEQYF. In DNA, the CDR3 is TGTGCCAGCAGCGTCTCCGTTCCGGGGGAGCAGTACTTC.